This TCR beta chain was identified in a study of HIV-infected children after antiretroviral therapy interruption. At the level of the study: Interruption-arm sampling covered weeks 0, 12, interruption end (24 or 48), and about 3 years post-study.

Regarding treatment: PENTA 11 planned treatment interruption arm or continuous ART arm. From thawed PBMCs, naive CD4+ CD45RA+ CD45RO- T cells were sorted. With regard to this clonotype: The target antigen is unknown.

RNA-based 3' RACE libraries used unique molecular identifiers. TCRdb reprocessed the 3' RACE reads with MiXCR, giving one entry per CDR3 protein. The table shows approximately 89,000 distinct CDR3 sequences, with 6.9% occurring only once. The V gene end was trimmed by 3 bases and the J gene end by 7 bases; junction bases not matched to a gene: 9. Germline CDR1 reads DFQATT; CDR2 reads SNEGSKA (reference sequence). The CDR3 totals 14 residues. Study-wide results and limits: By the end of treatment interruption, naive CD4+ clonality (Gini) increased.

The receptor's source is a pool of human donors with HIV. The sequencing used CD45RA+ CD4+ T cells from PBMCs, pooled from several time points, collected from a donor given antiretroviral therapy, either interrupted or continuous. Stated subset: naive CD4+ CD45RA+ CD45RO- T cells. The J gene is TRBJ2-1, the V gene TRBV20-1; 7 bases are shared with TRBD2. CDR3 in amino acids: CSASEAGNRNEQFF. In DNA, the CDR3 is TGCAGTGCTAGTGAAGCGGGAAATAGGAATGAGCAGTTCTTC.